One sample yielded the 20 T cell receptor beta chains listed below, sequenced in a study of human T cells and chemical hapten exposure. Time point specified: pre-sensitization, week 0. The sample's treatment: therapeutic diphenylcyclopropenone sensitization with weekly scalp DPC. TCRdb analysed the RACE reads with MiXCR anew, one entry per CDR3 protein. The table has approximately 80,000 distinct CDR3 sequences, approximately 15% seen once. The sample in question was whole blood, obtained in connection with sensitization to the hapten diphenylcyclopropenone (DPC). All receptors derive from a woman aged 45-60 years with alopecia areata. Some clones in this sample may be carry-over from other donors' samples.

This clonotype was seen a few times. The chain combines TRBV6-6 with TRBJ2-6; D possibly corresponds to TRBD2 (6 bases). Looked up from germline, CDR1 is MNHNY and CDR2 is SVGAGI (reference sequence). The CDR3 extends over 19 amino acids. The V and J ends lost 2 bases and 2 bases respectively, with 19 bases between them. Written as DNA, the CDR3 is TGTGCCAGCAGTTACGGGGGGAGCACTAGGAGCGCTGGGGCCAACGTCCTGACTTTC. Translating gives CASSYGGSTRSAGANVLTF.

The sample holds a few counts of this clonotype. The chain uses TRBV7-2 and TRBJ2-3; tentative D call: TRBD2 (6 bases). The CDR3 has 14 residues. V was trimmed by 8 bases and J by 0 bases, leaving 12 bases between them. Germline V gene lookup returns CDR1 SGHTA and CDR2 FQGNSA. The CDR3 is CASLGGTSTDTQYF. The DNA for the CDR3 is TGTGCCAGCCTTGGCGGGACTAGCACAGATACGCAGTATTTT.

This clonotype was seen at least ten times. This chain uses TRBV27 with TRBJ1-5; D not certain. V lost 0 bases and J 2 bases, leaving 11 bases between the germline ends. The CDR3 consists of 16 residues. Per germline, CDR1 MNHEY and CDR2 SMNVEV (reference sequence). The CDR3 sequence is CASSLSRVEGNQPQHF. CDR3 nucleotides: TGTGCCAGCAGTTTATCGAGGGTGGAGGGCAATCAGCCCCAGCATTTT.

This clonotype was counted between two and nine times. The V call is TRBV7-2, the J call TRBJ2-5, with D possibly matching TRBD2 (5 bases). The V end lost 5 bases, the J end lost 4 bases, and 20 bases lay between the germline ends. In germline, CDR1 is SGHTA, CDR2 FQGNSA. CDR3 length: 16 residues. The CDR3 bases are TGTGCCAGCAGCCGCTTTGCCGGAGGCATATCAGAGACCCAGTACTTC. Protein sequence: CASSRFAGGISETQYF.

This clonotype was seen only a few times. CDR3 protein: CASSPRQGLNSPLHF. The CDR3 DNA follows: TGTGCCAGCAGTCCCCGACAGGGTTTGAATTCACCCCTCCACTTT. The V gene is TRBV12-3 or TRBV12-4, the J gene TRBJ1-6; 7 bases are shared with TRBD1. Losses at the gene ends were 5 bases for V and 7 bases for J; bases not matched to a gene: 8. The CDR3 totals 15 residues.

This CDR3 is CASSSPYGADNEQFF. In DNA, the CDR3 is TGTGCCAGCAGCTCGCCCTATGGGGCCGACAATGAGCAGTTCTTC. V gene TRBV5-4 combines with J gene TRBJ2-1, with D tentatively TRBD1 (5 bases). The CDR3 runs to 15 residues. Trimming shortened V by 3 bases and J by 5 bases, and 15 bases separated the two germline ends. Per the germline V gene, CDR1 is SGHNT and CDR2 is YYREEE (reference sequence).

This clonotype was seen at least ten times. The V and J genes are TRBV3-1 and TRBJ2-2; TRBD2 aligns across 9 bases. The CDR3 contains 16 residues. CDR1 is LGHDT and CDR2 is YNNKEL in the germline V gene (reference sequence). V lost 4 bases, J lost 0 bases, and 3 bases stayed unmatched. The CDR3 sequence: CASSPPSGANTGELFF. CDR3 DNA: TGTGCCAGCAGCCCCCCTAGCGGGGCGAACACCGGGGAGCTGTTTTTT.

This clonotype was found a few times. The genes are TRBV3-1 and TRBJ2-2; D is unresolved. Trimming pared 1 base from V and 6 bases from J, leaving 6 bases between. Germline V lookup: CDR1 LGHDT, CDR2 YNNKEL (reference sequence). The CDR3 is 13 amino acids. The CDR3 bases are TGTGCCAGCAGCCAAGGTCGGTCCGGGGAGCTGTTTTTT. This encodes CASSQGRSGELFF.

The chain couples TRBV11-2 to TRBJ2-7; D gene ambiguous. V lost 3 bases and J lost 1, with 10 bases in between. The CDR3 contains 14 residues. The germline V gene encodes CDR1 SGHAT and CDR2 FQNNGV. CDR3: CASSLIRRSYEQYF. CDR3 bases: TGTGCCAGCAGCTTGATTAGAAGATCCTACGAGCAGTACTTC. Full variable domain (missing parts from reference TRBV11-2 and TRBJ2-7): EAGVAQSPRYKIIEKRQSVAFWCNPISGHATLYWYQQILGQGPKLLIQFQNNGVVDDSQLPKDRFSAERLKGVDSTLKIQPAKLEDSAVYLCASSLIRRSYEQYFGPGTRLTVT.

This clonotype was detected a few times. This chain links TRBV12-3 or TRBV12-4 with TRBJ1-4; no clear D. This CDR3 spans 16 amino acids. V was clipped by 0 bases and J by 5 bases, with 13 bases between them. The CDR3 spells CASSLAQSGRNEKLFF. The DNA of the CDR3 is TGTGCCAGCAGTTTAGCGCAGTCAGGTCGGAATGAAAAACTGTTTTTT.

This clonotype showed up many times. V and J are TRBV18 and TRBJ1-6, with D possibly matching TRBD1 (5 bases). The CDR3 covers 14 residues. Trimming took off 5 bases at V and 7 bases at J, with 12 bases between the two ends. Germline V gives CDR1 KGHSH, CDR2 LQKENI. Here the CDR3 reads CASSWDAVNSPLHF. The CDR3 DNA reads as TGTGCCAGCTCATGGGACGCGGTAAATTCACCCCTCCACTTT.

The V gene is TRBV20-1, the J gene TRBJ2-1; no clear D. Trimming removed 4 bases from V and 15 bases from J, with 13 bases in between. Germline V CDR1 and CDR2: DFQATT, SNEGSKA (reference sequence). The CDR3 has 10 amino acids. The CDR3 region has the DNA TGCAGTGCTACTAATACAATAGGGTTCTTC. It is translated as CSATNTIGFF.

V and J are TRBV6-2 or TRBV6-3 and TRBJ1-1; 7 bases align to TRBD1. CDR1 is MNHEY and CDR2 is SVGEGT in the germline V gene. This CDR3 has 12 residues. The J segment lost 8 bases and the V segment lost 5 bases, leaving 5 bases of the junction unmatched. The CDR3 nucleotides are TGTGCCAGCAGTCCAGACAGGGAAGAAGCTTTCTTT. Translating it yields CASSPDREEAFF.

CDR3 sequence: CASSNTLAGAFLNEQFF. The CDR3 nucleotides are TGTGCCAGCAGCAATACCCTAGCGGGAGCCTTCCTCAATGAGCAGTTCTTC. The chain recombines TRBV6-6 with TRBJ2-1; 10 bases match TRBD2. CDR3 length equals 17 residues. The V segment lost 6 bases and the J segment 6 bases; nucleotides outside the gene matches: 14. Germline-derived CDR1 and CDR2 are MNHNY and SVGAGI (reference sequence).

This clonotype was seen at least ten times. The V gene is TRBV3-1, the J gene TRBJ1-2, with D unresolved. CDR3 length: 13 amino acids. CDR1 LGHDT and CDR2 YNNKEL come from the germline V gene (reference sequence). Trimming stripped 1 base from V and 3 bases from J, with 6 bases between. The CDR3 bases are TGTGCCAGCAGCCAAGGACCCCACTATGGCTACACCTTC. This encodes CASSQGPHYGYTF.

The genes are TRBV3-1 and TRBJ1-2; possible D gene TRBD1, 6 bases. The V gene lost 4 bases and the J gene lost 3 bases, with 15 bases spanning the gap. Germline V gene sequence: CDR1 LGHDT, CDR2 YNNKEL (reference sequence). The CDR3 has 15 residues. As DNA, the CDR3 is TGTGCCAGCAGCCCCCTTACTCACAGGGACTATGGCTACACCTTC. Translating it yields CASSPLTHRDYGYTF.

This clonotype was seen at least ten times. The chain employs TRBV5-6 and TRBJ2-7, with a possible D match to TRBD1 (5 bases). Germline CDR1 is SGHDT and CDR2 is YYEEEE. Between the trimmed V and J ends, which lost 0 bases and 5 bases, there was a span of 6 bases. This CDR3 region has 12 residues. In nucleotides, the CDR3 is TGTGCCAGCAGCTTGGTAGGGGACGAGCAGTACTTC. It is translated as CASSLVGDEQYF.

This clonotype was counted a few times. The rearrangement links TRBV4-3 to TRBJ1-5; D call uncertain. In germline, CDR1 is LGHNA, CDR2 YSLEER. The CDR3 is 14 amino acids. Between the trimmed V and J ends, which lost 0 bases and 6 bases, there was a span of 9 bases. DNA for the CDR3: TGCGCCAGCAGCCAAGATCGAGCGGGTCAGCCCCAGCATTTT. Amino acids: CASSQDRAGQPQHF.

This clonotype showed up many times. The chain has TRBV20-1 and TRBJ1-6; no firm D call. Germline V lookup: CDR1 DFQATT, CDR2 SNEGSKA (reference sequence). The length of the CDR3 is 13 residues. Deletions cut 4 bases from V and 2 bases from J, with 6 bases between. The CDR3 DNA reads as TGCAGTGCTATTTGGACCTATAATTCACCCCTCCACTTT. Protein sequence: CSAIWTYNSPLHF.

This clonotype was recorded once. The J gene is TRBJ1-3, the V gene TRBV20-1; D is unresolved. This CDR3 has 14 amino acids. Germline V lookup: CDR1 DFQATT, CDR2 SNEGSKA (reference sequence). The ends were cut back, 0 bases at V and 0 bases at J, with 6 bases in the middle. The CDR3 sequence is CSARDIRSGNTIYF. In DNA form, the CDR3 reads TGCAGTGCTAGAGATATTCGCTCTGGAAACACCATATATTTT.